The 18 T cell receptor beta chains in this list originate from one sample, sequenced in a study of cytomegalovirus exposure and HLA in healthy donors. PCR employed 60 Vbeta and 13 Jbeta primers. The table came from immunoSEQ multiplex PCR; TCRdb's copy has only in-frame clones and leaves some out. The sample carries tens of thousands of clones, approximately 84% recorded once. The sequenced sample consisted of PBMCs. The receptors originated from a man aged 18 to 29 in good health and CMV-seronegative.

The gene calls are TRBV18 and TRBJ1-6; possible D gene TRBD1, 5 bases. The CDR3 sequence is 16 residues long. The germline V gene has CDR1 KGHSH and CDR2 LQKENI. V was clipped by 2 bases and J by 7 bases, with 15 bases between them. Here the CDR3 DNA reads TGTGCCAGCTCACCAATGGGTTCAGGGCACAATTCACCCCTCCACTTT. Translated, it gives CASSPMGSGHNSPLHF.

The chain employs TRBV5-8 and TRBJ2-3, with TRBD2 matching 8 bases. This CDR3 comprises 18 residues. Germline lookup yields CDR1 SGHTS and CDR2 YDEGEE. The V gene end was trimmed by 4 bases and the J gene end by 1 base; junction bases not matched to a gene: 14. CDR3 sequence (DNA): TGTGCCAGCAGCCTATTTAACGCGGGACTAGGTGGCACAGATACGCAGTATTTT. Protein: CASSLFNAGLGGTDTQYF.

V usage is TRBV28 and J usage is TRBJ1-5; 9 bases are a match to TRBD1. After removal of 6 bases from V and 7 bases from J, the junction contained 4 bases not matched to a gene. The CDR3 is 13 amino acids. Germline V CDR1 and CDR2: MDHEN, SYDVKM. The CDR3 DNA sequence: TGTGCCAGCAGGGGACAGGGAGGCCAGCCCCAGCATTTT. Translating it yields CASRGQGGQPQHF.

By sample share, this clone is medium-sized. The chain carries TRBV13 and TRBJ1-2; weak D call: TRBD1 (5 bases). The CDR3 is 15 amino acids. Germline V gives CDR1 PRHDT, CDR2 FYEKMQ (reference sequence). V was cut by 0 bases and J by 0 bases, with 8 bases left in between. CDR3 sequence: CASSLGGQPNYGYTF. The CDR3, as DNA: TGTGCCAGCAGCTTAGGGGGGCAGCCTAACTATGGCTACACCTTC.

The J gene is TRBJ2-7, the V gene TRBV4-3, with TRBD2 identical over 11 bases. Germline values: CDR1 LGHNA, CDR2 YSLEER. Germline trimming cut 4 bases from V and 4 bases from J; bases unmatched to any gene: 3. The CDR3 totals 14 residues. The DNA for the CDR3 is TGCGCCAGCAGCCGGGGACTAGCGGATTACGAGCAGTACTTC. This sequence encodes CASSRGLADYEQYF.

The rearrangement uses TRBV7-8 and TRBJ1-2; weak D call: TRBD1 (5 bases). The CDR3 totals 13 residues. Germline CDR1 SGHVS, CDR2 FQNEAQ. V lost 1 base to trimming and J lost 6 bases, with 9 bases between them. CDR3: CASSLVGVDGYTF. The CDR3 nucleotides read TGTGCCAGCAGCTTAGTAGGGGTCGATGGCTACACCTTC.

This clone was observed a handful of times. V and J are TRBV9 and TRBJ1-2, with D possibly TRBD1 on 6 matching bases. Germline V gene sequence: CDR1 SGDLS, CDR2 YYNGEE. The CDR3 length is 16 residues. V was clipped by 4 bases and J by 0 bases, with 16 bases between them. The CDR3 is CASSTQGQESNYGYTF. CDR3 in DNA: TGTGCCAGCAGCACCCAGGGGCAGGAGTCTAACTATGGCTACACCTTC.

DNA for the CDR3: TGTGCCAGTCTCGCTTGGGACAGGGGGCCAAAACTGTTTTTT. This encodes CASLAWDRGPKLFF. This chain links TRBV7-8 with TRBJ1-4; 12 positions agree with TRBD1. J was trimmed by 10 bases and V by 9 bases; bases with no gene match: 9. Germline V CDR1 and CDR2: SGHVS, FQNEAQ. This CDR3 contains 14 residues.

This chain joins TRBV6-4 and TRBJ2-1; 9 bases are shared with TRBD2. V was pared by 1 base and J by 14 bases, with 15 bases of the junction left unmatched. This CDR3 contains 16 residues. Per the germline V gene, CDR1 is MRHNA and CDR2 is SNTAGT. CDR3 region: CASSDLGVGGRGTKFF. The CDR3 DNA reads as TGTGCCAGCAGTGACTTGGGGGTTGGCGGGAGGGGGACGAAGTTCTTC.

The rearrangement uses TRBV7-9 and TRBJ2-7; 8 nucleotides agree with TRBD1. The CDR3 sequence is 17 residues long. The germline V gene has CDR1 SEHNR and CDR2 FQNEAQ (reference sequence). Germline trimming cut 7 bases from V and 5 bases from J; bases unmatched to any gene: 19. CDR3 sequence: CASIPTGQGAALDEQYF. As DNA, the CDR3 is TGTGCCAGCATCCCAACGGGGCAGGGGGCCGCCTTGGACGAGCAGTACTTC.

The chain uses TRBV29-1 and TRBJ2-7, with 13 bases identical to TRBD2. Trimming at V came to 6 bases and at J to 3 bases, leaving 8 bases not matched to a gene. The CDR3 sequence is 15 residues long. Per germline, CDR1 SQVTM and CDR2 ANQGSEA. CDR3 sequence reads: CSVRKTSGRFYEQYF. In DNA form, the CDR3 reads TGCAGCGTCCGAAAGACTAGCGGGAGGTTCTACGAGCAGTACTTC.

In this sample, this clone turned up a few times. The J gene is TRBJ2-7, the V gene TRBV2; TRBD1 might be the D (6 bases). Germline lookup yields CDR1 SNHLY and CDR2 FYNNEI. The ends were cut back, 6 bases at V and 0 bases at J, with 9 bases in the middle. CDR3 length equals 13 residues. CDR3 nucleotide sequence: TGTGCCAGCAGGCCAGGGGCCTCCTACGAGCAGTACTTC. This gives the protein CASRPGASYEQYF.

V usage is TRBV5-4 and J usage is TRBJ2-1; 9 bases line up with TRBD2. The germline V gene has CDR1 SGHNT and CDR2 YYREEE (reference sequence). The J segment lost 2 bases and the V segment lost 4 bases, leaving 16 bases of the junction unmatched. The CDR3 spans 19 residues. The CDR3 bases are TGTGCCAGCAGCCCACCGGCGGCTAGCGGGACTAGTACCTACAATGAGCAGTTCTTC. Translated, it gives CASSPPAASGTSTYNEQFF.

CDR3 amino acids: CSASEGVYGYTF. Here the CDR3 DNA reads TGCAGCGCCTCAGAGGGGGTCTATGGCTACACCTTC. This chain connects TRBV29-1 to TRBJ1-2; weak D call: TRBD1 (6 bases). Germline V lookup: CDR1 SQVTM, CDR2 ANQGSEA. This CDR3 contains 12 residues. V shed 7 bases and J shed 4 bases, with 13 bases lying between them.

In nucleotides, the CDR3 is TGTGCCAGCAGCTCACCCCGAGGGGGAGAAAAACTGTTTTTT. It encodes CASSSPRGGEKLFF. The chain uses TRBV7-9 and TRBJ1-4, with D perhaps TRBD1 (6 bases). Germline V gives CDR1 SEHNR, CDR2 FQNEAQ (reference sequence). The CDR3 has 14 amino acids. The V and J ends lost 4 bases and 8 bases respectively, with 14 bases between them.

The sample holds one count of this clone. This rearrangement joins TRBV6-4 to TRBJ2-1; possible D gene TRBD2, 6 bases. This CDR3 region has 14 residues. The germline CDR1 and CDR2 sequences are MRHNA and SNTAGT. V lost 4 bases and J 5 bases, leaving 12 bases between the germline ends. Written as DNA, the CDR3 is TGTGCCAGCAGTGTCGCGGGGACTCACAATGAGCAGTTCTTC. Protein: CASSVAGTHNEQFF.

Here the CDR3 reads CASSRQGDPYEQYF. CDR3 nucleotides: TGTGCCAGTAGTAGACAGGGGGATCCCTACGAGCAGTACTTC. V and J are TRBV19 and TRBJ2-7; 9 bases fit TRBD1. The germline CDR1 and CDR2 sequences are LNHDA and SQIVND (reference sequence). V shed 4 bases and J 2 bases; nucleotides not matched to a gene: 3. The CDR3 has 14 residues.

The CDR3 sequence: CASSSTGSGNTIYF. CDR3 in DNA: TGCGCCAGCAGCTCAACAGGGTCAGGAAACACCATATATTTT. The chain employs TRBV5-1 and TRBJ1-3; TRBD1 is a possible D gene (6 bases). V shed 3 bases and J shed 4 bases, with 11 bases lying between them. This CDR3 spans 14 amino acids. Germline CDR1 reads SGHRS; CDR2 reads YFSETQ.